A selection of T cell receptor beta chains follows, all from one sample in a study of T cell responses to AZD1222 COVID-19 vaccine. Using immunoSEQ multiplex PCR, the repertoire was profiled, and TCRdb retains in-frame clones only, with some absent. This sample yields approximately 73,000 clones, of which roughly 85% are seen a single time; about 3% belongs to the top ten. The sequenced sample was peripheral blood, obtained on day 0 of AZD1222 vaccination. These receptors were taken from an adult in good health. The CDR3 runs from the conserved cysteine through the conserved F or W. D genes are given only for firm matches. Not every row has a clone size; where given, it reads once, few, many or a size class.

j_call,d_call,v_call,clone_size,cdr3_nt,cdr3_aa
TRBJ2-4,NA,TRBV6-5,NA,TGTGCCAGCAGACAGGGCAACGCAAACATTCAGTACTTC,CASRQGNANIQYF
TRBJ2-1,TRBD2,TRBV2,once,TGTGCCAGCAGAGCGGGAGGCCTGTACAATGAGCAGTTCTTC,CASRAGGLYNEQFF
TRBJ2-7,TRBD2,TRBV25-1,NA,TGTGCCAGCAGTGAGCCAGGACTAGCGGGAACCTACGAGCAGTACTTC,CASSEPGLAGTYEQYF
TRBJ1-6,NA,TRBV25-1,NA,TGTGCCAGCAGGGGCGGACAGCTCGTCTCACCCCTCCACTTT,CASRGGQLVSPLHF
TRBJ2-7,NA,TRBV10-3,NA,TGTGCCATCAGCGCGGGACCACCAACCTACGAGCAGTACTTC,CAISAGPPTYEQYF
TRBJ1-2,NA,TRBV11-2,NA,TGTGCCAGCAGCGCCCGGGACCTCTATGGCTACACCTTC,CASSARDLYGYTF
TRBJ2-1,NA,TRBV7-3,NA,TGTGCCAGCAGCCTGACCCCGACTAGCTACAATGAGCAGTTCTTC,CASSLTPTSYNEQFF
TRBJ2-1,TRBD2,TRBV5-1,NA,TGCGCCAGCAGCTTGGAGGCTAGCGGAAGCTCCTACAATGAGCAGTTCTTC,CASSLEASGSSYNEQFF
TRBJ2-1,NA,TRBV24-1,NA,TGTGCCACCAGTACTGGTCGGGTAGCTGGGTCCTACAATGAGCAGTTCTTC,CATSTGRVAGSYNEQFF
TRBJ2-7,NA,TRBV7-8,once,TGTGCCAGCAAGACAGGAAAATCCTACGAGCAGTACTTC,CASKTGKSYEQYF
TRBJ1-4,NA,TRBV9,once,TGTGCCAGCAGCGTAGGGGCCTATGGTGATGAAAAACTGTTTTTT,CASSVGAYGDEKLFF
TRBJ2-1,TRBD2,TRBV4-2,few,TGTGCCAGCAGCCGAGGGACTAGCGGGGGGGGAAATGAGCAGTTCTTC,CASSRGTSGGGNEQFF
TRBJ1-2,TRBD1,TRBV15,NA,TGTGCCACCAGTACCCCGGACAGGGTGTGGTTCGGCTATGGCTACACCTTC,CATSTPDRVWFGYGYTF
TRBJ1-1,NA,TRBV6-5,once,TGTGCCAGCAGTTACTCCACAGTGAACACTGAAGCTTTCTTT,CASSYSTVNTEAFF
TRBJ1-6,NA,TRBV13,NA,TGTGCCAGCACCCACCATTCCTATAATTCACCCCTCCACTTT,CASTHHSYNSPLHF
TRBJ1-5,TRBD1,TRBV10-3,NA,TGTGCCATCAGTAGAGGGGGCAGTCAGCCCCAGCATTTT,CAISRGGSQPQHF
TRBJ2-3,NA,TRBV10-2,NA,TGCGCCAGCAGGAGGAGGTATCCCACAGATACGCAGTATTTT,CASRRRYPTDTQYF
TRBJ1-4,TRBD1,TRBV6-5,NA,TGTGCCAGCAAGGGTGGGACAGGGGGTGAAAAACTGTTTTTT,CASKGGTGGEKLFF
TRBJ1-1,NA,TRBV3-1/TRBV3-2,NA,TGTGCCAGCAGCCGGGGGAGAGGTGACAACACTGAAGCTTTCTTT,CASSRGRGDNTEAFF
TRBJ2-3,TRBD2,TRBV12-3/TRBV12-4,NA,TGTGCCAGCAGTTTAGCGGTGGGACTAGGAGGGAAGTTT,CASSLAVGLGGKF
TRBJ2-5,NA,TRBV10-3,NA,TGTGCCATCAGTGATCAAGCTAAGCAAGAGACCCAGTACTTC,CAISDQAKQETQYF
TRBJ1-1,TRBD1,TRBV19,NA,TGTGCCAGTAGTTTTAGACAGGGGATGAACACTGAAGCTTTCTTT,CASSFRQGMNTEAFF